One sample yielded the 5 T cell receptor beta chains listed below, sequenced in a study of CD8 T cells in Susac syndrome. RNA amounts of about 0.45 to 1 ug underwent reverse transcription with random hexamers. TCRdb independently ran MiXCR on the immunoSEQ multiplex PCR reads; one entry per CDR3 protein. The sample has under 550,000 distinct CDR3 sequences; around 83% are singletons. Sequences were obtained from CD8+ T cells from PBMCs. Receptors were obtained from a human donor with multiple sclerosis.

This chain uses TRBV6-1 with TRBJ2-1; 9 bases map to TRBD2. V dropped 9 bases and J dropped 8; count of bases not matched to a gene: 11. The germline CDR1 and CDR2 sequences are MNHNS and SASEGT. CDR3 size: 14 residues. The CDR3 coding sequence is TGTGCCAGTGCGGCGGGAGGGCTGATCGATGAGCAGTTCTTC. It translates to CASAAGGLIDEQFF.

The V and J genes are TRBV4-1 and TRBJ2-1; D gene ambiguous. The V end was cut by 1 base, the J end by 6 bases, with 10 bases between. The CDR3 totals 14 residues. Germline V CDR1 and CDR2: MGHRA, YSYEKL. The CDR3 here is CASSQVRFLNEQFF. The CDR3 DNA follows: TGCGCCAGCAGCCAAGTGCGTTTCCTCAATGAGCAGTTCTTC.

The DNA of the CDR3 is TGCGCCAGCAGCCCGTCTCCGGGTCAGCCCCAGCATTTT. It codes for CASSPSPGQPQHF. The chain joins TRBV4-1 to TRBJ1-5; no clear D. V was pared by 4 bases and J by 6 bases, with 10 bases between. Germline lookup yields CDR1 MGHRA and CDR2 YSYEKL. This CDR3 has 13 residues.

V and J are TRBV7-9 and TRBJ2-7; possible D gene TRBD1, 7 bases. This CDR3 contains 15 residues. V lost 5 bases and J lost 6, with 20 bases in between. Per germline, CDR1 SEHNR and CDR2 FQNEAQ (reference sequence). Here the CDR3 DNA reads TGTGCCAGCAGCCCAGGGGGAGGAAGTACGTTCGAGCAGTACTTC. This sequence encodes CASSPGGGSTFEQYF.

The rearrangement uses TRBV20-1 and TRBJ1-2, with 9 positions matching TRBD1. With V trimmed by 6 bases and J by 0 bases, 11 bases remained unmatched. The CDR3 spans 16 residues. CDR1 DFQATT and CDR2 SNEGSKA come from the germline V gene (reference sequence). The CDR3 reads CSAETGQGRSNYGYTF. CDR3 nucleotide sequence: TGCAGTGCAGAAACGGGACAGGGAAGATCTAACTATGGCTACACCTTC.